This TCR beta chain comes out of a study of regulatory T cells in long-lasting Graves disease. Construction of TCR beta libraries relied on iRepertoire HTBI primers and on Arm-PCR targeting CDR3 regions. One entry per CDR3 protein, called by TCRdb with MiXCR from the multiplex PCR reads. The sample holds 250,000 or so distinct CDR3 sequences, 20% to 25% seen once. Time point of the sample: newly diagnosed GD, antithyroid drugs for less than 3 months. From PBMCs, RNA was extracted and then used to make the TCR library. The sample was peripheral blood mononuclear cells (PBMCs), taken at new diagnosis, from a patient treated with antithyroid drugs. This sequence originates from a female donor with Graves disease.

Here the CDR3 reads CASSWRQGGNSPLHF. CDR3 in DNA: TGTGCCAGCAGTTGGAGACAGGGCGGAAATTCACCCCTCCACTTT. This sequence joins TRBV27 and TRBJ1-6; 7 bases align to TRBD1. The CDR3 sequence is 15 residues long. Germline V gives CDR1 MNHEY, CDR2 SMNVEV (reference sequence). J was trimmed by 7 bases and V by 4 bases; bases with no gene match: 7.